This T cell receptor beta chain emerged from a study of T cell changes during pregnancy in multiple sclerosis. Sequenced by immunoSEQ multiplex PCR; TCRdb stores in-frame clones only, minus some. The data contain approximately 130,000 clones, about 96% of them singletons. Germline CDR1 is MDHEN and CDR2 is SYDVKM. The length of the CDR3 is 16 residues. Trimming at V came to 2 bases and at J to 9 bases, leaving 12 bases not matched to a gene. Sequenced here: peripheral blood, sampled after pregnancy. The receptor was isolated from a female donor with multiple sclerosis, enrolled in a pregnancy study. The J gene is TRBJ2-1, the V gene TRBV28, with 8 positions matching TRBD2. In nucleotides, the CDR3 is TGTGCCAGCAGTTTAACCCAACCGGGACTAGTTGGTGAGCAGTTCTTC. Encoded protein: CASSLTQPGLVGEQFF.